This T cell receptor beta chain was sequenced in a study of cytomegalovirus exposure and HLA in healthy donors. The study's findings and limits: Later, an analysis showed that TCR beta chains associated with HLA were more clonally expanded than others that were equally common. As immune exposure information, only CMV serostatus was available.

The CDR3 runs 13 residues. V lost 6 bases to trimming and J lost 8 bases; unmatched junction nucleotides: 6. Germline V CDR1 and CDR2: LNHDA, SQIVND (reference sequence). Of note for this clone: Its antigen is not known.

Vbeta (60) and Jbeta (13) primers were used in the PCR. Repertoires were generated with immunoSEQ multiplex PCR, while TCRdb's copy carries only in-frame clones and drops some. Of roughly 20,000 clones in the sample, around 77% are singletons; the top ten hold 6% to 9.5%. The chain couples TRBV19 to TRBJ1-4, with 7 bases that match TRBD1. The specimen sequenced was PBMCs. This clonotype was obtained from a man aged 55 to 69 in good health and CMV-seronegative. In DNA form, the CDR3 reads TGTGCCAGTAGAGGACAGGCCCCGGAAAAACTGTTTTTT. Translated: CASRGQAPEKLFF. Based on the CDR3 plus reference TRBV19 and TRBJ1-4, the full variable domain is DGGITQSPKYLFRKEGQNVTLSCEQNLNHDAMYWYRQDPGQGLRLIYYSQIVNDFQKGDIAEGYSVSREKKESFPLTVTSAQKNPTAFYLCASRGQAPEKLFFGSGTQLSVL.